Listed below are T cell receptor beta chains from one sample, sequenced in a study of blood T cell repertoires in COVID-19. Data came from immunoSEQ multiplex PCR; TCRdb stores just in-frame clones and leaves some out. The sample has a few hundred thousand clones; 80% to 85% are singletons. The sample comprised peripheral blood. These receptors all stem from an older person with COVID-19, enrolled during active disease. Each CDR3 is given without its conserved first and last residue.

V gene	CDR3 protein
TRBV6-6	ASIGSKNTGELF
TRBV12-2	ASRFWSQSGEKLF
TRBV11-2	ASSAPRNTEAF
TRBV5-1	ASSLDGSNNSPLH
TRBV19	ASSKSGTGYEQY
TRBV28	ASSPGGPPWGYT
TRBV7-9	ARKDRASAGELF
TRBV3-1/TRBV3-2	ASSQPPGTSGGVRTDTQY
TRBV7-9	ASSLVPGGEQY
TRBV9	ASSVGGSENQPQH
TRBV4-3	ASSQVSQGNEQF
TRBV7-3	ASSLSPAMNTEAF
TRBV30	AGDRGGYEQY
TRBV30	AWIGGRVVDTQY
TRBV6-5	ASRRRVEETQY
TRBV9	ASSVGGLQNEKLF
TRBV19	ASSIQVNQPQH
TRBV7-9	ASSLGSGTGGNSPLH
TRBV27	ASSRQGENIQY
TRBV11-2	ASSLVRGSGNTIY
TRBV7-8	ASSPGLYEQY
TRBV7-8	ASSLVRLAVVPGANVLT
TRBV6-5	ASRETASNEKLF
TRBV19	ASSAGTGGFQPQH
TRBV6-5	ASTTGTPIYEQY
TRBV5-1	ASSSDRTGLY
TRBV23-1	ASSQSGGKETQY
TRBV7-2	ASSLYQGPNQPQH
TRBV12-5	ASGWGQGGGYT
TRBV5-5	ASRPRGLAGGGETQY
TRBV7-2	ASSLALQSLGGYNEQF
TRBV7-9	ASSPGGGSYEQY
TRBV2	ASIRTSGELF
TRBV9	ASSAGHPGNTIY
TRBV5-1	ASSLTRQGVGETQY
TRBV5-1	ASSLAGQGKAF
TRBV19	ASSTSRQGAGTEAF
TRBV7-2	ASSLQPLQGMNTEAF
TRBV7-3	ASSPQRASYNEQF
TRBV27	ASRVQGVDTEAF
TRBV28	ASTLGGSRPLH
TRBV6-6	ASSYSYRESEQF
TRBV24-1	ATSGRSGVSNTGELF
TRBV29-1	SVGVGGGEQY
TRBV28	ASSAPGQGASGELF
TRBV19	ASSVDRGRNEKLF
TRBV6-5	ASRASGLPYEQY
TRBV18	ASSPLAGEAGELF
TRBV7-9	ASSLRGYRDVSGELF